This entry lists 31 T cell receptor beta chains sequenced from one sample in a study of T-cell reconstitution after alpha-beta-depleted transplantation in children. Preparation of the TCRbeta library used unique molecular identifiers. TCRdb re-called the PCR reads with MiXCR, one entry per CDR3 protein. The sample records approximately 210,000 distinct CDR3 sequences, roughly 18% being singletons. The specimen was PBMCs, mostly from graft donor cells, collected 360 days after TCRalphabeta/CD19-depleted stem cell transplant. The origin of the receptors is a male patient between 2 and 10 years old who had a stem cell transplant for acute lymphoblastic leukemia, so the T cells may come from the graft donor.

The chain uses TRBV12-3 or TRBV12-4 and TRBJ1-1, with TRBD1 identical over 10 bases. The ends lost 3 bases at V and 5 bases at J; junction bases unmatched: 3. The length of the CDR3 is 14 residues. The CDR3 DNA reads as TGTGCCAGCAGTTTGACAGGGGGCTTGACTGAAGCTTTCTTT. Its translation: CASSLTGGLTEAFF.

In its sample, this clonotype was seen a few times. The chain employs TRBV27 and TRBJ2-7, with unresolved D. Trimming took 3 bases from V and 0 from J, leaving 6 bases between them. Germline V lookup: CDR1 MNHEY, CDR2 SMNVEV (reference sequence). This CDR3 is 13 amino acids long. CDR3: CASSFLSSYEQYF. The CDR3 DNA reads as TGTGCCAGCAGTTTCCTAAGCTCCTACGAGCAGTACTTC.

V is TRBV20-1 and J is TRBJ2-2, with TRBD1 as a possible D gene (6 bases). V lost 2 bases and J lost 7, with 14 bases in between. Germline loops: CDR1 DFQATT, CDR2 SNEGSKA (reference sequence). The CDR3 runs to 14 residues. The CDR3 loop is CSARTGGWGGELFF. In nucleotides, the CDR3 is TGCAGTGCTAGAACTGGGGGCTGGGGCGGGGAGCTGTTTTTT.

This clonotype was seen at least ten times. The genes are TRBV12-3 or TRBV12-4 and TRBJ2-7, with unresolved D. V dropped 1 base and J dropped 0 bases, with 4 bases sitting between them. There are 13 residues in the CDR3. The CDR3 sequence: CASSLGPSYEQYF. CDR3 in DNA: TGTGCCAGCAGTTTAGGCCCCTCCTACGAGCAGTACTTC.

CDR3 in DNA: TGTGCCAGCAACCTTGGGACAGGCTATGGCTACACCTTC. Translation: CASNLGTGYGYTF. V gene TRBV7-8 combines with J gene TRBJ1-2; 8 bases line up with TRBD1. From germline, CDR1 is SGHVS and CDR2 FQNEAQ. The CDR3 is 13 residues long. Trimming at V came to 7 bases and at J to 4 bases, leaving 5 bases not matched to a gene. The full variable domain, rest sourced from reference TRBV7-8 and TRBJ1-2, is GAGVSQSPRYKVAKRGQDVALRCDPISGHVSLFWYQQALGQGPEFLTYFQNEAQLDKSGLPSDRFFAERPEGSVSTLKIQRTQQEDSAVYLCASNLGTGYGYTFGSGTRLTVV.

This clonotype was observed at least ten times. This rearrangement joins TRBV9 to TRBJ2-2, with 8 bases identical to TRBD1. The CDR3 covers 17 residues. The V gene's germline CDR1 is SGDLS and CDR2 YYNGEE. The trim removed 1 base at V and 1 base at J, leaving 6 bases unmatched. Here the CDR3 reads CASSVSPGQENTGELFF. The CDR3 nucleotides are TGTGCCAGCAGCGTATCCCCGGGACAGGAGAACACCGGGGAGCTGTTTTTT.

This clonotype has a handful of counts. The V gene is TRBV28, the J gene TRBJ2-7, with D possibly matching TRBD1 (8 bases). The CDR3 is made up of 12 amino acids. Per germline, CDR1 MDHEN and CDR2 SYDVKM. Trimming shortened V by 10 bases and J by 3 bases, and 13 bases separated the two germline ends. CDR3 amino acids: CATTGGDYEQYF. The CDR3 coding sequence is TGTGCCACCACAGGGGGGGACTACGAGCAGTACTTC. Variable domain in full (rest from reference TRBV28 and TRBJ2-7): DVKVTQSSRYLVKRTGEKVFLECVQDMDHENMFWYRQDPGLGLRLIYFSYDVKMKEKGDIPEGYSVSREKKERFSLILESASTNQTSMYLCATTGGDYEQYFGPGTRLTVT.

The V and J genes are TRBV29-1 and TRBJ2-7; no reliable D call. CDR1 is SQVTM and CDR2 is ANQGSEA in the germline V gene. V was cut by 0 bases and J by 1 base, with 16 bases left in between. This CDR3 spans 16 amino acids. This CDR3 reads CSVEDPGWDNSYEQYF. The CDR3 bases are TGCAGCGTTGAAGACCCCGGTTGGGATAATTCCTACGAGCAGTACTTC.

V and J are TRBV5-1 and TRBJ2-7, with D perhaps matching TRBD2 (5 bases). Germline V gives CDR1 SGHRS, CDR2 YFSETQ. This CDR3 spans 13 amino acids. The V and J ends lost 0 bases and 5 bases respectively, with 9 bases between them. CDR3: CASSLARGHEQYF. CDR3 DNA sequence: TGCGCCAGCAGCTTGGCCCGGGGTCACGAGCAGTACTTC.

J is TRBJ1-3 and V is TRBV20-1; a weak D match, TRBD1 (5 bases). V was trimmed by 0 bases and J by 7 bases, leaving 13 bases between them. Germline CDR1 and CDR2: DFQATT and SNEGSKA (reference sequence). This CDR3 has 14 residues. CDR3: CSARDTRGGNTIYF. CDR3 DNA: TGCAGTGCTAGAGATACAAGGGGAGGGAACACCATATATTTT.

The gene calls are TRBV4-3 and TRBJ2-1, with TRBD2 as a possible D gene (8 bases). The ends were cut back, 4 bases at V and 13 bases at J, with 32 bases in the middle. Germline V CDR1 and CDR2: LGHNA, YSLEER. The CDR3 has 18 residues. The CDR3, as DNA: TGCGCCAGCAGCCGACATCTCGCCGGGGGCGGGAGGACAGGAGGACAGTTCTTC. Protein product: CASSRHLAGGGRTGGQFF.

The chain employs TRBV6-1 and TRBJ2-7, with TRBD1 as a possible D gene (6 bases). CDR3 length equals 13 residues. In germline, CDR1 is MNHNS, CDR2 SASEGT. The V end was cut by 5 bases, the J end by 3 bases, with 11 bases between. The CDR3 DNA sequence: TGTGCCAGCAGTCGCCGGGACAACTACGAGCAGTACTTC. Residues: CASSRRDNYEQYF.

A remark on this clonotype: Germline is not matched at one junction end, which may reflect a read error. The chain is built from TRBV12-3 or TRBV12-4 and TRBJ2-7; either TRBD1 or TRBD2 may supply D (6 bases each). This CDR3 region has 15 residues. The CDR3 is CDSSLSGGLPYEQYF. Here the CDR3 DNA reads TGTGACAGCAGTTTAAGTGGGGGGCTTCCCTACGAGCAGTACTTC.

The chain combines TRBV7-2 with TRBJ2-3; perhaps D is TRBD1 or TRBD2 (6 bases each). The CDR3 has 16 amino acids. The germline CDR1 and CDR2 sequences are SGHTA and FQGNSA. V lost 3 bases and J lost 1, with 14 bases in between. The CDR3 DNA sequence: TGTGCCAGCAGCTTTGGAGGGAAGGGGGGCACAGATACGCAGTATTTT. Protein: CASSFGGKGGTDTQYF.

In the case of this clonotype: One end of the junction varies from germline; a read error may be responsible. This chain uses TRBV12-3 or TRBV12-4 with TRBJ2-7; D might be TRBD2 (6 bases). CDR3 length: 16 amino acids. The DNA of the CDR3 is TGTGCCAGCAGTCCCAGCCCCGGGACTGCGGAATCGGGAAGGAACTTC. The encoded protein is CASSPSPGTAESGRNF.

V is TRBV3-1 and J is TRBJ2-1; 9 bases match TRBD2. CDR3 size: 16 residues. V shed 3 bases, J shed 4 bases, and the junction held 7 bases outside the gene matches. Germline V CDR1 and CDR2: LGHDT, YNNKEL (reference sequence). Here the CDR3 reads CASSHFAGGRYNEQFF. Written as DNA, the CDR3 is TGTGCCAGCAGCCACTTTGCGGGGGGGCGGTACAATGAGCAGTTCTTC.

The V gene is TRBV5-5, the J gene TRBJ2-5; D may be TRBD1 or TRBD2 (5 bases each). V lost 0 bases and J 1 base, leaving 16 bases between the germline ends. CDR1 is SGHKS, CDR2 YYEKEE, per germline (reference sequence). The CDR3 extends over 17 amino acids. The CDR3 here is CASSLVLGRGFQETQYF. The CDR3 DNA reads as TGTGCCAGCAGCTTGGTGCTGGGACGGGGTTTCCAAGAGACCCAGTACTTC.

There are a few counts of this clonotype. The CDR3 nucleotides are TGTGCCAGCAGTTTAGATCGGATAGCGGGGGGGACCGGGGAGCTGTTTTTT. Its protein is CASSLDRIAGGTGELFF. The chain links TRBV12-3 or TRBV12-4 to TRBJ2-2; 11 positions match TRBD2. The CDR3 sequence is 17 residues long. The V and J ends lost 1 base and 5 bases, in that order; junction bases with no gene match: 6.

This clonotype occurred many times. V is TRBV20-1 and J is TRBJ2-7; 8 nucleotides line up with TRBD1. This CDR3 has 14 amino acids. Germline V lookup: CDR1 DFQATT, CDR2 SNEGSKA (reference sequence). V dropped 4 bases and J dropped 2; count of bases not matched to a gene: 7. The CDR3 region has the DNA TGCAGTGCTATTGATCCGGGACAGGCCTACGAGCAGTACTTC. Translating gives CSAIDPGQAYEQYF.

V gene TRBV7-9 combines with J gene TRBJ2-3; TRBD2 agrees at 14 bases. Germline CDR1 reads SEHNR; CDR2 reads FQNEAQ (reference sequence). Trimming removed 8 bases from V and 14 bases from J; junction bases left unmatched: 9. CDR3 length: 13 amino acids. CDR3: CASWGLAGAPPYF. The CDR3 coding sequence is TGTGCCAGCTGGGGACTAGCGGGGGCACCACCGTATTTT. Full variable domain (missing parts from reference TRBV7-9 and TRBJ2-3): DTGVSQNPRHKITKRGQNVTFRCDPISEHNRLYWYRQTLGQGPEFLTYFQNEAQLEKSRLLSDRFSAERPKGSFSTLEIQRTEQGDSAMYLCASWGLAGAPPYFGPGTRLTVL.

This clonotype was seen only a few times. A much larger clone differs by one base, so this may be a read error. CDR3 loop: CSVAQETQYF. CDR3 in DNA: TGCAGCGTAGCACAAGAGACCCAGTACTTC. The gene calls are TRBV29-1 and TRBJ2-5, with D hard to call. V was pared by 6 bases and J by 2 bases, with 4 bases between. CDR3 size: 10 residues. Per the germline V gene, CDR1 is SQVTM and CDR2 is ANQGSEA.

This chain uses TRBV21-1 with TRBJ2-3; whether TRBD1, the table's D call, matches the DNA was not checked. TRBV21-1 is recorded as a pseudogene. CDR3 length: 20 residues. The CDR3 sequence: CASSKVDDPGSPSSTDTQYF. The CDR3 DNA reads TGTGCCAGCAGCAAAGTCGATGACCCGGGCTCACCATCTAGCACAGATACGCAGTATTTT.

The chain couples TRBV19 to TRBJ2-7; D gene ambiguous. V lost 6 bases and J lost 7, with 13 bases in between. From germline, CDR1 is LNHDA and CDR2 SQIVND (reference sequence). The CDR3 consists of 12 residues. The CDR3 protein is CASSDTIGEQYF. The DNA of the CDR3 is TGTGCCAGTAGCGACACCATTGGGGAGCAGTACTTC.

The chain uses TRBV28 and TRBJ2-2, with D perhaps TRBD1 or TRBD2 (6 bases each). The V gene lost 3 bases and the J gene lost 4 bases, with 15 bases spanning the gap. CDR1 MDHEN and CDR2 SYDVKM come from the germline V gene. The CDR3 covers 16 residues. The CDR3 sequence: CASSFITGRSTGELFF. The CDR3 DNA sequence: TGTGCCAGCAGTTTTATCACAGGGAGGTCCACCGGGGAGCTGTTTTTT.

This clonotype was counted only a few times. This CDR3 is CASSLAGQGTYEQYF. CDR3 nucleotide sequence: TGTGCCAGCAGTTTGGCGGGACAGGGGACCTACGAGCAGTACTTC. The chain carries TRBV12-3 or TRBV12-4 and TRBJ2-7; 10 bases map to TRBD1. J was trimmed by 2 bases and V by 3 bases; bases with no gene match: 4. This CDR3 contains 15 residues.

The chain is built from TRBV12-3 or TRBV12-4 and TRBJ1-2; maybe TRBD1 (6 bases). V was cut by 5 bases and J by 5 bases, with 12 bases left in between. The CDR3 runs to 13 residues. CDR3 coding DNA: TGTGCCAGCAGTGGGGGGGCCGAATATGGCTACACCTTC. Translated: CASSGGAEYGYTF.

The chain is built from TRBV12-3 or TRBV12-4 and TRBJ2-7; D is ambiguous. CDR3 size: 13 residues. With 6 bases removed from V and 0 bases from J, the gap between germline ends came to 9 bases. In DNA, the CDR3 is TGTGCCAGCAGCGAAAACCACTCCTACGAGCAGTACTTC. It translates to CASSENHSYEQYF.

This clonotype was observed a few times. This chain joins TRBV4-1 and TRBJ2-1, with 9 bases that match TRBD2. V lost 0 bases and J lost 0; bases outside the gene matches: 9. The germline CDR1 and CDR2 sequences are MGHRA and YSYEKL. The CDR3 is 19 residues long. CDR3 DNA: TGCGCCAGCAGCCAAGATGAGGCTAGCGGGGCAAGCTCCTACAATGAGCAGTTCTTC. Translating it yields CASSQDEASGASSYNEQFF.

The chain carries TRBV28 and TRBJ2-7; D is unclear. Trimming left V 5 bases short and J 3 bases short, with 20 bases between. CDR1 is MDHEN and CDR2 is SYDVKM in the germline V gene. The CDR3 has 16 amino acids. The CDR3 sequence is CASSLTPSGTRYEQYF. The CDR3 DNA sequence: TGTGCCAGCAGTCTCACACCCTCCGGAACTCGCTACGAGCAGTACTTC.

This clonotype was seen a few times. This chain joins TRBV5-6 and TRBJ2-7; D not certain. This CDR3 has 12 residues. Per germline, CDR1 SGHDT and CDR2 YYEEEE. Trimming left V 4 bases short and J 4 bases short, with 9 bases between. CDR3 protein: CASSLRLYEQYF. The CDR3 DNA reads as TGTGCCAGCAGCCTAAGGCTATACGAGCAGTACTTC.

The chain links TRBV27 to TRBJ2-1, with 9 bases matching TRBD1. V lost 7 bases to trimming and J lost 3 bases; unmatched junction nucleotides: 4. Looked up from germline, CDR1 is MNHEY and CDR2 is SMNVEV (reference sequence). This CDR3 comprises 14 residues. CDR3 protein: CASTRQGDYNEQFF. The CDR3 DNA reads TGTGCCAGCACACGACAGGGGGACTACAATGAGCAGTTCTTC.